The sequence of this TCR beta chain was determined in a study of T cells in Graves' hyperthyroidism and ophthalmopathy (dated by TCRdb to about 2019). Regarding the complete study: Peripheral blood samples were taken at initial diagnosis, before any treatment was given. In addition, the study compared T-cell repertoires in thyroid tissue and in blood from six Graves' hyperthyroidism patients. According to the paper, TCR Vbeta CDR3 sequencing was carried out on some 140 peripheral blood samples, which came from fewer than 50 ophthalmopathy, around 74 hyperthyroidism and approximately 17 progressor patients. To identify distinguishing TCR V-J signatures, a discovery cohort of about a hundred patients was used, comprising under 45 with Graves' ophthalmopathy and 55 to 65 with stable Graves' hyperthyroidism. Once sampling was done, hyperthyroidism patients were given methimazole at a starting dose of 30 mg daily, whereas ophthalmopathy patients were given high-dose intravenous methylprednisolone. The 100 or so discovery patients were randomly divided into training and test sets at a 7:3 ratio. Whether ophthalmopathy could be predicted prospectively was tested in an independent validation cohort made up of roughly 19 hyperthyroidism patients plus 17 patients who later progressed to ophthalmopathy.

The germline V gene (reference sequence) provides CDR1 LGHDT and CDR2 YNNKEL. The CDR3 spans 15 residues, from the cysteine through the phenylalanine. The CDR3 DNA has 45 bases and is translated from base 1. At the junction V is shortened by 4 bases and J by 2 bases; bases outside the gene matches: 5. A patient counted as having stable Graves' hyperthyroidism if no progression to ophthalmopathy occurred over 18 months of follow-up. The hyperthyroidism patients were between 18 and 65 years old and newly diagnosed, with a disease duration of less than 2 months. Exclusion was applied to patients with uncontrolled infections, other autoimmune diseases, pregnancy or lactation. Diagnoses were established on the basis of clinical symptoms, serum thyroxine and TRAb, thyroid ultrasound, and orbital computed tomography. Ficoll-Paque density gradient centrifugation was used to isolate PBMCs from 9.5 to 10 ml of fresh peripheral blood. Total RNA was extracted using Trizol reagent, and RNA quality was assessed on an Agilent 2100 Bioanalyzer.

What the work shows at the level of the full study, not this receptor alone: A model built on a 13 V-J signature distinguished ophthalmopathy from stable hyperthyroidism, reaching roughly 88% sensitivity and around 81% specificity in cross-validation and 80%/75% in testing. In validation, the model predicted progression to ophthalmopathy a median of around 6.5 months before onset, with approximately 71% sensitivity and 72.22% specificity. Most expanded thyroid clonotypes (frequency above 0.001) were also detected in blood, a finding suggesting that blood repertoires may reflect thyroid immune responses. No statistical method was used to fix the sample size in advance, and group allocation was not hidden from the investigators.

The TCR beta CDR3 regions were amplified from the RNA transcripts. The first round of RT-PCR for the TCR CDR3 was performed with the HTBI primer set and the Qiagen OneStep RT-PCR kit. A second multiplex PCR round built the libraries, followed by size selection and purification. Libraries were sequenced paired-end with 100 bp reads on an Illumina HiSeq2000. In the source study's methods: Raw data were processed with SOAPnuke, discarding reads with adapters, uncalled bases, mean Phred below 15, or no exact constant-primer or identifier match. COPE v1.2.5 was used to merge the high-quality paired reads, and each unique nucleotide sequence was defined as a clonotype. Clonotypes were aligned to IMGT TRBV, TRBD and TRBJ reference segments using MiTCR v1.1. Only V-J combinations with frequency above 0.0001, covering roughly 99% of repertoires, were analysed. The TCS score was defined as the ratio of F50 (clonal expansion) to E x V (chaos), calculated using BLOSUM62-based TCRdist between CDR3 peptides within each V-J. Welch's t-statistics and random forest reduced 514 V-J features to 10 to 15, which were used in a naive Bayes classifier (R e1071). The public reads were reanalyzed by TCRdb: fastp trimming at Q25, MiXCR alignment, in-frame beta chains only. For every CDR3 protein sequence, its rows merge into one entry that carries the most common genes and DNA. What appears here as the V and J calls and clone size reflects TCRdb's work, not the paper's. Counted in this sample were around 200,000 distinct CDR3 sequences; approximately 16% of them appeared once. 44% of the sample rests with the top ten.

The table lists this clonotype with many counts. This receptor's antigen is unknown. No per-base quality is available; no much larger clone lies one base away. The clonotype comes from a man aged 35-49 years with Graves' hyperthyroidism. The V and J genes are TRBV3-1 and TRBJ2-3; 8 junctional bases match TRBD2. The source material was blood. At the DNA level, the sequence is TGTGCCAGCAGCCGAGCGGGGGCCATCACAGATACGCAGTATTTT. The resulting protein is CASSRAGAITDTQYF.